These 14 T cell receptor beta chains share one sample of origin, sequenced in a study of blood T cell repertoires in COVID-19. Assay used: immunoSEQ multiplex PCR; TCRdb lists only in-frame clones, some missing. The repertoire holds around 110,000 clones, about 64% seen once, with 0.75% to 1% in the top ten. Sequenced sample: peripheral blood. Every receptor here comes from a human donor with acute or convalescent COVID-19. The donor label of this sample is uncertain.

The CDR3 DNA follows: TGTGCCAGCAGCTTTCGAGATACGCAGTATTTT. Translated: CASSFRDTQYF. This chain connects TRBV7-2 to TRBJ2-3; no clear D. From germline, CDR1 is SGHTA and CDR2 FQGNSA. V lost 3 bases and J lost 5, with 3 bases in between. The CDR3 runs to 11 residues. Variable domain in full (rest from reference TRBV7-2 and TRBJ2-3): GAGVSQSPSNKVTEKGKDVELRCDPISGHTALYWYRQSLGQGLEFLIYFQGNSAPDKSGLPSDRFSAERTGGSVSTLTIQRTQQEDSAVYLCASSFRDTQYFGPGTRLTVL.

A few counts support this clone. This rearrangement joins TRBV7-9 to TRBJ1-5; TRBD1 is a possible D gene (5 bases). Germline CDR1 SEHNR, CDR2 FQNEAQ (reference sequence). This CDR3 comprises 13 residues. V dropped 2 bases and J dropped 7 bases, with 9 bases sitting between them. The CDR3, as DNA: TGTGCCAGCAGCTTACAGGGTAACCAGCCCCAGCATTTT. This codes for CASSLQGNQPQHF.

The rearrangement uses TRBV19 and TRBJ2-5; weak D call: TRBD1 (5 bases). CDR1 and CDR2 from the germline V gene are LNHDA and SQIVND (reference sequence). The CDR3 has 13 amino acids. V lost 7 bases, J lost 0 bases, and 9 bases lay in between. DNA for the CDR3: TGTGCCAGTAAACAGGCCTACCAAGAGACCCAGTACTTC. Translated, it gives CASKQAYQETQYF.

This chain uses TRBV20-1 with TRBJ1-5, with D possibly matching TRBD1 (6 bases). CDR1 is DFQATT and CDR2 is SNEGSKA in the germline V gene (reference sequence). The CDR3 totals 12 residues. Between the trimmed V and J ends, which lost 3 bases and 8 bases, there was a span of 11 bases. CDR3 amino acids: CSASRGMEPQHF. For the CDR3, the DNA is TGCAGTGCTAGTAGGGGGATGGAGCCCCAGCATTTT.

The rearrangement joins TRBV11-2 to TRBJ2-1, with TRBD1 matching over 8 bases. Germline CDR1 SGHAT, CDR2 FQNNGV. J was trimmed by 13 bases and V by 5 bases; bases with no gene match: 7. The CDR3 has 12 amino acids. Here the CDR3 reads CASSLPGQVQFF. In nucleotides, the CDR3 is TGTGCCAGCAGCCTCCCGGGACAGGTTCAGTTCTTC.

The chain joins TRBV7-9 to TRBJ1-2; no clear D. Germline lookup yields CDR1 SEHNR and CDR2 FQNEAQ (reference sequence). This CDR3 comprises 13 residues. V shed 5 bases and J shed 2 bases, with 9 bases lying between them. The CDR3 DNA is TGTGCCAGCAGCCCACTTTTCAACTATGGCTACACCTTC. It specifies CASSPLFNYGYTF.

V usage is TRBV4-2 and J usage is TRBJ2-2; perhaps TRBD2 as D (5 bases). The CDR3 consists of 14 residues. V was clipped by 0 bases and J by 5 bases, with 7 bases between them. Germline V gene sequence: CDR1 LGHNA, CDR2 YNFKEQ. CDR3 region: CASSQDGGTGELFF. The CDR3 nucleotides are TGTGCCAGCAGCCAAGATGGCGGGACCGGGGAGCTGTTTTTT.

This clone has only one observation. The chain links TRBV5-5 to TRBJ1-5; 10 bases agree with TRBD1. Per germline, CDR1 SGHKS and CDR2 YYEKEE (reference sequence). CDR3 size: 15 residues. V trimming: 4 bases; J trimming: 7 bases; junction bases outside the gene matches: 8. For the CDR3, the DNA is TGTGCCAGCAGCGAGACAGGGGGCGTTGGACAGCCCCAGCATTTT. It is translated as CASSETGGVGQPQHF.

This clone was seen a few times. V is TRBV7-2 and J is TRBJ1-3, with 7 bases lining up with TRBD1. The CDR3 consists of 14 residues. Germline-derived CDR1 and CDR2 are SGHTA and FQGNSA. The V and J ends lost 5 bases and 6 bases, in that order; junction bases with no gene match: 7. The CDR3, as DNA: TGTGCCAGCAGCCCAAGACAGGGTCCAAACACCATATATTTT. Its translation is CASSPRQGPNTIYF.

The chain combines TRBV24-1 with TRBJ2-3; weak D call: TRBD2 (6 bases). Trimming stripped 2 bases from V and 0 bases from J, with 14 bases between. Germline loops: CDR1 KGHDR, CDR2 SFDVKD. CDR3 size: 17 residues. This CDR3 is CATSDYGDLTSTDTQYF. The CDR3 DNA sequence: TGTGCCACCAGTGATTATGGGGACTTAACTAGCACAGATACGCAGTATTTT.

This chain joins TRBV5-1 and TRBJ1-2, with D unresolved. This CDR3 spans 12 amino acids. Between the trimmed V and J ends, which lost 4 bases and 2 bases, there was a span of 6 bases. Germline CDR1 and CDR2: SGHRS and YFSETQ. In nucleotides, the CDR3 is TGCGCCAGCAGCCTCGAGAACTATGGCTACACCTTC. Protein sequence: CASSLENYGYTF.

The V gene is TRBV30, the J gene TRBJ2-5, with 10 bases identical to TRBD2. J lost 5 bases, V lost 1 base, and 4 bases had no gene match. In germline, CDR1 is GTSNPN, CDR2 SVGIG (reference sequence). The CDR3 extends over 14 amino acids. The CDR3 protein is CAWSGGSGGETQYF. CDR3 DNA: TGTGCCTGGAGTGGAGGTAGCGGGGGGGAGACCCAGTACTTC.

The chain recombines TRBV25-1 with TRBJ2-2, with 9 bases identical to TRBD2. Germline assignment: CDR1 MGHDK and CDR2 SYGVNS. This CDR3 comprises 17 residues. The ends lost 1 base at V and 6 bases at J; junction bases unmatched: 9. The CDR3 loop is CASSEFARGGRPGELFF. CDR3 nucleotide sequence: TGTGCCAGCAGTGAATTCGCGCGGGGGGGACGGCCCGGGGAGCTGTTTTTT.

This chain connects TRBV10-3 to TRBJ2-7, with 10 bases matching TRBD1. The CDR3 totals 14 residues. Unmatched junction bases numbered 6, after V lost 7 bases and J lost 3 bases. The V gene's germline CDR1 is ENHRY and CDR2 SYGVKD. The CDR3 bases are TGTGCCATCATGGGGACAGGGGAGGGCTACGAGCAGTACTTC. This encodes CAIMGTGEGYEQYF.